This TCR beta chain was found in a study of shared clonotypes between healthy human individuals. Study-wide background: Researchers assigned three CD4 naive, three CD4 memory, two CD8 naive and one CD8 memory plate to each donor. Findings and caveats of the study: Larger estimated richness was generally recorded for naive subsets relative to memory subsets. Clonotypes which were not shared had lower generation probabilities than clonotypes that all four donors shared.

The CDR3 is made up of 18 amino acids. Germline V CDR1 and CDR2: LGHNA, YSLEER. V was shortened by 0 bases and J by 0 bases, with 15 bases between the two germline ends. With regard to this clone: What it binds is unknown.

The assay was immunoSEQ multiplex PCR, and TCRdb's table has in-frame clones only and misses some. Seen here are approximately 740,000 clones, 90% to 95% observed once, and the top ten hold about 24%. Selected positively for CCR7 and CD45RO-negative, naive CD8 cells excluded terminally differentiated effector memory CD45RA+ cells. The sample comprised naive CD8+ T cells sorted from blood. The rearrangement links TRBV4-3 to TRBJ1-5, with a possible D match to TRBD1 (6 bases). This TCR was sampled from a man aged 25 to 45 in good health. In DNA form, the CDR3 reads TGCGCCAGCAGCCAAGATCTTAGGGGGTTCGTTAGCAATCAGCCCCAGCATTTT. This encodes CASSQDLRGFVSNQPQHF.